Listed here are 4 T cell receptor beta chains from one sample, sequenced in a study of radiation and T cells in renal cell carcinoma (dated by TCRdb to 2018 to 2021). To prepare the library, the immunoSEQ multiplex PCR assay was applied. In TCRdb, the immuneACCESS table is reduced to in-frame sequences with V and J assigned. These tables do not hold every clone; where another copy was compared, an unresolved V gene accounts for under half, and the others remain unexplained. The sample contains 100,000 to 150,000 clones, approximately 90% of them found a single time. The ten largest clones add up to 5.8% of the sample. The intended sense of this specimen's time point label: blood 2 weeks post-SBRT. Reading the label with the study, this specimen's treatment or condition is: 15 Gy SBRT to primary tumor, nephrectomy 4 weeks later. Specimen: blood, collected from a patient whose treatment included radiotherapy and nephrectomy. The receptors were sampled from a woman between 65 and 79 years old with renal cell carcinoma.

The CDR3 DNA reads as TGTGCCAGCTCATCGGGACAGGTTTCCTACGAGCAGTACTTC. Translated, it gives CASSSGQVSYEQYF. The genes are TRBV18 and TRBJ2-7; 8 positions agree with TRBD1. The CDR3 extends over 14 amino acids. Trimming cost V 5 bases and J 1 base; bases outside gene matches: 4. Germline CDR1 KGHSH, CDR2 LQKENI.

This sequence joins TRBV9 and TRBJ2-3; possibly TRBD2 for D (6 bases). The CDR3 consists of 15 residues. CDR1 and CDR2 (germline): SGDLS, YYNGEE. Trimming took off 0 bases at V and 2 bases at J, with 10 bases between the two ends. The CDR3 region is CASSVVGLPTDTQYF. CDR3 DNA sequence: TGTGCCAGCAGCGTAGTAGGACTACCCACAGATACGCAGTATTTT.

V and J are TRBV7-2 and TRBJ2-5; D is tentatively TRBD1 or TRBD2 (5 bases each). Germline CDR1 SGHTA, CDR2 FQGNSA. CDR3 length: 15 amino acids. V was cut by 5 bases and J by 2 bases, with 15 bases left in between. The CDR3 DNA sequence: TGTGCCAGCAGCCTATATAGGGACGGTCAAGAGACCCAGTACTTC. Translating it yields CASSLYRDGQETQYF.

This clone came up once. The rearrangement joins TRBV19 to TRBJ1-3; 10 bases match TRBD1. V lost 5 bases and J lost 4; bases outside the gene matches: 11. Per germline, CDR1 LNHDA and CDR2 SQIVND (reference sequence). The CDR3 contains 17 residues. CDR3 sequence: CASSSGQGSVSGNTIYF. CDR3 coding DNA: TGTGCCAGTAGTTCGGGACAGGGGAGTGTGTCCGGAAACACCATATATTTT. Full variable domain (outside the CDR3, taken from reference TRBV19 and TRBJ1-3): DGGITQSPKYLFRKEGQNVTLSCEQNLNHDAMYWYRQDPGQGLRLIYYSQIVNDFQKGDIAEGYSVSREKKESFPLTVTSAQKNPTAFYLCASSSGQGSVSGNTIYFGEGSWLTVV.